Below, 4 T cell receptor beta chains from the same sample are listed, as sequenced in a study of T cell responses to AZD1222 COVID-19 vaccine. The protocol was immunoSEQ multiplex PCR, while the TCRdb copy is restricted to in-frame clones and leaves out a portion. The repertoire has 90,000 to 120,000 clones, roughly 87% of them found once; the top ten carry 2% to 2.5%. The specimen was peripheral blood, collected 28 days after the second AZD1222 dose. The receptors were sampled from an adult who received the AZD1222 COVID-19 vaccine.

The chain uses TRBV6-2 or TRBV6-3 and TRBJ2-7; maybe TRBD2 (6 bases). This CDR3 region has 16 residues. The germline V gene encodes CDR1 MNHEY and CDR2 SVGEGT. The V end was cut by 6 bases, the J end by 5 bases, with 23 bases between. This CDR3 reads CASSPPFLRGDHEQYF. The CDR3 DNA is TGTGCCAGCAGCCCCCCTTTTTTGCGGGGAGACCACGAGCAGTACTTC.

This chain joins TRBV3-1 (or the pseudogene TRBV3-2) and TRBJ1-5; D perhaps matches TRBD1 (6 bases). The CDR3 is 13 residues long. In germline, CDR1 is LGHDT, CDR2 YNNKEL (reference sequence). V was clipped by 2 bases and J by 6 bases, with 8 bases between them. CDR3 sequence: CASSQRGSQPQHF. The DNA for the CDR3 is TGTGCCAGCAGCCAAAGGGGGTCTCAGCCCCAGCATTTT.

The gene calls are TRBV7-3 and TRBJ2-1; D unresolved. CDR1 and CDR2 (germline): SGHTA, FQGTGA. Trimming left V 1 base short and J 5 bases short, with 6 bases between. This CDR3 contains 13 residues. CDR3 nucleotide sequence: TGTGCCAGCAGCTTAAGCCTCGACAATGAGCAGTTCTTC. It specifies CASSLSLDNEQFF. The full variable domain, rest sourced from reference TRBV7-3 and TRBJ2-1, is GAGVSQTPSNKVTEKGKYVELRCDPISGHTALYWYRQSLGQGPEFLIYFQGTGAADDSGLPNDRFFAVRPEGSVSTLKIQRTERGDSAVYLCASSLSLDNEQFFGPGTRLTVL.

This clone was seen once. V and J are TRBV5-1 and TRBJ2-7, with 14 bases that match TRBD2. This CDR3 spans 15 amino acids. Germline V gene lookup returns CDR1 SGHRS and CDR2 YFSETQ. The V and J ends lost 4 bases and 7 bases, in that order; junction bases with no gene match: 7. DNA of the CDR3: TGCGCCAGCAGCGCCGGGACTAGCGGGAGCAGTGAGCAGTACTTC. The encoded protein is CASSAGTSGSSEQYF.